This TCR beta chain was sequenced in a study of graft-versus-host responses after intestinal transplantation. The overall study: Anti-thymocyte globulin was used for induction in all recipients, who then took tacrolimus and steroids for around 3 years.

In regard to this clone: Its antigen is not identified.

The assay was immunoSEQ multiplex PCR, and TCRdb's table has in-frame clones only and misses some. The sample lists fewer than 110,000 clones; 87% were seen once. The sample in question was unstimulated CD4+ T cells sorted from spleen or lymph node cells, obtained before transplant. The TCR sequence derives from a human donor who was the organ donor for an intestinal transplant.

CDR3 loop: CASSPPGQGLGEQYF. DNA of the CDR3: TGTGCCAGCTCACCACCGGGACAGGGATTAGGGGAGCAGTACTTC. This chain connects TRBV18 to TRBJ2-7; 9 bases map to TRBD1. This CDR3 is 15 amino acids long. Unmatched junction bases numbered 7, after V lost 0 bases and J lost 7 bases. Germline V gives CDR1 KGHSH, CDR2 LQKENI.